Each of the 16 T cell receptor beta chains below was sequenced from the same sample in a study of regulatory T cells in long-lasting Graves disease. Specified time point: persistent/refractory GD, antithyroid drugs over 5 years with positive TRAb. The authors made the TCR library using RNA they extracted from PBMCs. The TCR beta library used iRepertoire HTBI primers with Arm-PCR amplification of CDR3. TCRdb reprocessed the multiplex PCR reads with MiXCR, giving one entry per CDR3 protein. The sample records some 440,000 distinct CDR3 sequences, about a fifth being singletons. The sample consisted of peripheral blood mononuclear cells (PBMCs), taken when the disease was refractory, from a patient treated with antithyroid drugs. All receptors derive from a female donor with Graves disease.

This clonotype was counted at least ten times. The V and J genes are TRBV6-1 and TRBJ1-2, with D hard to call. The CDR3 extends over 12 amino acids. V was shortened by 8 bases and J by 4 bases, with 11 bases between the two germline ends. Looked up from germline, CDR1 is MNHNS and CDR2 is SASEGT. The chain's CDR3 is CASAERTYGYTF. The CDR3 nucleotides are TGTGCCAGCGCTGAGAGGACCTATGGCTACACCTTC.

The V call is TRBV6-1, the J call TRBJ1-1, with 7 bases that match TRBD1. The CDR3 runs to 15 residues. Germline assignment: CDR1 MNHNS and CDR2 SASEGT. V dropped 5 bases and J dropped 7; count of bases not matched to a gene: 13. The CDR3 is CASSPDREGAIEAFF. CDR3 nucleotide sequence: TGTGCCAGCAGTCCCGACAGGGAGGGGGCAATTGAAGCTTTCTTT.

The chain joins TRBV12-3 or TRBV12-4 to TRBJ2-7; 9 bases are a match to TRBD1. The J segment lost 3 bases and the V segment lost 6 bases, leaving 3 bases of the junction unmatched. The CDR3 is 13 amino acids. CDR3 loop: CASRRDRVYEQYF. CDR3 coding DNA: TGTGCCAGCAGGAGGGACAGGGTCTACGAGCAGTACTTC.

V gene TRBV20-1 combines with J gene TRBJ2-7; the match to TRBD2 covers 8 bases. This CDR3 has 14 residues. Germline lookup yields CDR1 DFQATT and CDR2 SNEGSKA (reference sequence). J gave up 6 bases and V 0 bases, and 7 bases lay outside the gene matches. The CDR3 region has the DNA TGCAGTGCTAGAGATCTCGTAGCGGGGCTCGAGCAGTACTTC. Translated, it gives CSARDLVAGLEQYF.

This clonotype showed up many times. The chain joins TRBV2 to TRBJ2-2, with 9 positions matching TRBD1. The germline gives CDR1 SNHLY, CDR2 FYNNEI. This CDR3 contains 14 residues. V gave up 10 bases and J gave up 3 bases; unmatched junction bases: 6. CDR3 amino acids: CATADRGDTGELFF. The CDR3 DNA sequence: TGTGCCACCGCGGACAGGGGAGACACCGGGGAGCTGTTTTTT.

The chain recombines TRBV6-5 with TRBJ1-2; the D gene is possibly TRBD1 (5 bases). Germline values: CDR1 MNHEY, CDR2 SVGAGI. The V end lost 0 bases, the J end lost 4 bases, and 15 bases lay between the germline ends. The CDR3 sequence is 16 residues long. The CDR3 nucleotides read TGTGCCAGCAGTTACTCGATCCAGGGAAGGTCCTATGGCTACACCTTC. This gives the protein CASSYSIQGRSYGYTF.

In its sample, this clonotype was seen many times. The genes are TRBV6-1 and TRBJ1-2; TRBD1 might be the D (5 bases). This CDR3 has 13 residues. V was clipped by 6 bases and J by 2 bases, with 10 bases between them. Germline V lookup: CDR1 MNHNS, CDR2 SASEGT. The CDR3 DNA reads as TGTGCCAGCAGAAGACAGTCCAACTATGGCTACACCTTC. This encodes CASRRQSNYGYTF.

The chain recombines TRBV20-1 with TRBJ2-5, with 7 nucleotides matching TRBD2. The CDR3 loop spans 16 amino acids. Germline trimming cut 0 bases from V and 3 bases from J; bases unmatched to any gene: 10. CDR1 and CDR2 (germline): DFQATT, SNEGSKA (reference sequence). The CDR3 DNA reads TGCAGTGCTAGAGATATTAACGGGAGGCCGAAAGAGACCCAGTACTTC. It is translated as CSARDINGRPKETQYF.

This clonotype came up many times. The chain links TRBV6-1 to TRBJ2-7; the match to TRBD1 covers 12 bases. The CDR3 contains 17 residues. Per germline, CDR1 MNHNS and CDR2 SASEGT. The junction had 10 bases not matched to a gene; V was cut back by 7 bases and J by 0 bases. The DNA for the CDR3 is TGTGCCAGCACCCCAGGGACAGGGGGCCGTTCCTCCTACGAGCAGTACTTC. It is translated as CASTPGTGGRSSYEQYF.

As regards this clonotype: Given a much more abundant clone one base away, this may be a read error. V and J are TRBV6-5 and TRBJ2-7, with a possible D match to TRBD2 (5 bases). The CDR3 is made up of 12 amino acids. Deletions cut 4 bases from V and 5 bases from J, with 9 bases between. CDR1 and CDR2 (germline): MNHEY, SVGAGI. In nucleotides, the CDR3 is TGTGCCAGCAGTTGCTCGGGGAACGAGCAGTACTTC. Its translation: CASSCSGNEQYF.

Ten or more counts support this clonotype. V and J are TRBV15 and TRBJ2-7; TRBD1 is a possible D gene (6 bases). Germline V gene sequence: CDR1 LNHNV, CDR2 YYDKDF (reference sequence). V lost 3 bases, J lost 2 bases, and 8 bases lay in between. The CDR3 sequence is 13 residues long. For the CDR3, the DNA is TGTGCCACCAGCAGTGACAGGACCTACGAGCAGTACTTC. It yields the protein CATSSDRTYEQYF.

This clonotype was counted a few times. Relative to the germline gene, one junction end is altered; a read error may explain this. The chain combines TRBV7-9 with TRBJ2-5, with D tentatively TRBD2 (6 bases). CDR3 size: 15 residues. Germline V gene lookup returns CDR1 SEHNR and CDR2 FQNEAQ (reference sequence). In DNA form, the CDR3 reads TGTGCCGGCAGCTCCGGGACTGGTGGAAAAGAGACCCAGTACTTC. It is translated as CAGSSGTGGKETQYF. Full variable domain (rest looked up from reference TRBV7-9 and TRBJ2-5): DTGVSQNPRHKITKRGQNVTFRCDPISEHNRLYWYRQTLGQGPEFLTYFQNEAQLEKSRLLSDRFSAERPKGSFSTLEIQRTEQGDSAMYLCAGSSGTGGKETQYFGPGTRLLVL.

This clonotype occurred many times. The V and J genes are TRBV28 and TRBJ2-5; 7 nucleotides line up with TRBD2. This CDR3 spans 15 amino acids. Trimming at V came to 3 bases and at J to 4 bases, leaving 8 bases not matched to a gene. Germline lookup yields CDR1 MDHEN and CDR2 SYDVKM. CDR3 amino acids: CASSFRAGESETQYF. In nucleotides, the CDR3 is TGTGCCAGCAGTTTTCGGGCGGGGGAATCAGAGACCCAGTACTTC.

This clonotype came up once. The chain joins TRBV28 to TRBJ2-1; either TRBD1 or TRBD2 may fit D (6 bases each). This CDR3 is built from 13 residues. CDR1 MDHEN and CDR2 SYDVKM come from the germline V gene. Trimming left V 4 bases short and J 9 bases short, with 13 bases between. CDR3 region: CASSSPGAPEQFF. CDR3 nucleotides: TGTGCCAGCAGTTCACCGGGGGCGCCTGAGCAGTTCTTC.

This clonotype was seen many times. The V and J genes are TRBV6-1 and TRBJ1-1, with 8 bases aligning to TRBD1. After removal of 3 bases from V and 4 bases from J, the junction contained 13 bases not matched to a gene. The CDR3 extends over 17 amino acids. The germline V gene encodes CDR1 MNHNS and CDR2 SASEGT. The CDR3 DNA sequence: TGTGCCAGCAGTGACGACCCTCGGGACAGGTGGGGCACTGAAGCTTTCTTT. Its translation is CASSDDPRDRWGTEAFF.

This clonotype was observed a few times. V gene TRBV6-1 combines with J gene TRBJ1-2, with TRBD1 matching over 10 bases. The CDR3 is made up of 14 amino acids. The V segment lost 6 bases and the J segment 3 bases; nucleotides outside the gene matches: 4. Germline V CDR1 and CDR2: MNHNS, SASEGT. The CDR3 loop is CASRGQGGYYGYTF. CDR3 coding DNA: TGTGCCAGCAGAGGACAGGGGGGTTACTATGGCTACACCTTC.